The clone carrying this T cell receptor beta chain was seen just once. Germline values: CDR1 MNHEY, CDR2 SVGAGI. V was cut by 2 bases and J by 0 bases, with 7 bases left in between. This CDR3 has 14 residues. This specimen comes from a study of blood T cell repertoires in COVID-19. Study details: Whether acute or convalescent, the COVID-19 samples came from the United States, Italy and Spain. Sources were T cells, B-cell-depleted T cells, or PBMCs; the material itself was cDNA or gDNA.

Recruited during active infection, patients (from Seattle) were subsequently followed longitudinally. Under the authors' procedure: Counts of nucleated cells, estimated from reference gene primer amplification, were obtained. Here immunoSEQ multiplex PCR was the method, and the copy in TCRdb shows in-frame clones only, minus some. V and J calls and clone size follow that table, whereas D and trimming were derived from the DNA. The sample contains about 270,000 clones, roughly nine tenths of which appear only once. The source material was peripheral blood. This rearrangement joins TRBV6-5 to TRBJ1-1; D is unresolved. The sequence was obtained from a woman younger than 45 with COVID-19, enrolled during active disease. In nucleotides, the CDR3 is TGTGCCAGCAGTTACGACGGGTTGAACACTGAAGCTTTCTTT. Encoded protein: CASSYDGLNTEAFF.